This record covers a single T cell receptor beta chain. What it recognizes is unknown. V was trimmed by 5 bases and J by 6 bases, leaving 12 bases between them. Germline loops: CDR1 SGHTS, CDR2 YDEGEE. This CDR3 has 12 amino acids. This entry comes from a study of T-cell memory formation after mild COVID-19. Constant-segment primers were used for 5'RACE, and the resulting TCR alpha and TCR beta cDNA libraries carried sample barcodes and UMIs. TCRdb processed the 5' RACE reads anew with MiXCR; each CDR3 protein has one entry. This table has 150,000 to 200,000 distinct CDR3 sequences, 25% to 40% appearing once. Whole-study results and caveats: The study detected some responding clones in pre-infection memory, suggesting cross-reactive memory joined. There was a balanced CD4/CD8 profile in clones contracting day 15 to 85, and later expanders leaned CD4+.

The receptor comes from an adult woman who had mild COVID-19 (a few samples of this study predate the infection). Cell type and time point are not known. This rearrangement joins TRBV5-8 to TRBJ2-7; D remains ambiguous. Sample: PBMCs or a T cell subset sorted from them (not recorded which). CDR3 residues: CASSSHRGEQYF. CDR3 DNA: TGTGCCAGCAGTTCTCACAGAGGCGAGCAGTACTTC.